The TCR beta chain under discussion was sequenced for a study of OX40 agonist ivuxolimab in advanced cancers. In the study overall: A history of anti-PD-1, anti-PD-L1 or anti-CTLA-4 therapy was acceptable, and over 35% had some. Three patients responded partially, comprising one with hepatocellular carcinoma and two with cutaneous melanoma.

About this clone itself: Its cognate antigen is unknown.

Method: immunoSEQ multiplex PCR; TCRdb's copy keeps in-frame clones and lacks some. The data contain tens of thousands of clones, around 84% of them singletons. The length of the CDR3 is 14 residues. Trimming took 1 base from V and 2 from J, leaving 8 bases between them. From germline, CDR1 is SNHLY and CDR2 FYNNEI. General study findings and limits: Dose levels from 0.1 to 3.0 mg/kg saw CD4+ and CD8+ blood T cells expand clonally by week 6.

Sequenced here: CD4+ or CD8+ T cells sorted from blood, sampled in a trial of the OX40 agonist ivuxolimab. The chain recombines TRBV2 with TRBJ2-5; D possibly uses TRBD1 or TRBD2 (5 bases each). The TCR was taken from an adult with an advanced solid tumor such as melanoma, head and neck, liver or kidney cancer. The CDR3 region is CASSEEGTQETQYF. CDR3 nucleotide sequence: TGTGCCAGCAGTGAAGAAGGGACGCAAGAGACCCAGTACTTC.